This T cell receptor (beta chain) came from a study of blood T cell repertoires in COVID-19. Study-wide background: Acute and convalescent COVID-19 samples came from the United States, Italy and Spain. T cells, B-cell-depleted T cells, or PBMCs supplied cDNA or gDNA.

This CDR3 region has 15 residues. Germline CDR1 and CDR2: SGHTA and FQGNSA. V shed 2 bases and J shed 0 bases, with 8 bases lying between them. In the original analysis: Nucleated cell number was recorded as an estimate derived from reference gene primer amplification. The repertoire was sequenced with immunoSEQ multiplex PCR; TCRdb's copy has only in-frame clones and lacks some. V and J calls and clone size are as listed in that table; D and trimming were resolved from the DNA. The sample records 65,000 to 90,000 clones, around 90% being singletons. Source material: peripheral blood. The rearrangement joins TRBV7-2 to TRBJ2-1; no firm D call. The receptor's source is a human donor in a cohort sampled during active COVID-19. Here the CDR3 DNA reads TGTGCCAGCAGCTTAAGGCAGGCCTCCTACAATGAGCAGTTCTTC. It is translated as CASSLRQASYNEQFF. Together with reference TRBV7-2 and TRBJ2-1, the CDR3 gives the full variable domain: GAGVSQSPSNKVTEKGKDVELRCDPISGHTALYWYRQSLGQGLEFLIYFQGNSAPDKSGLPSDRFSAERTGGSVSTLTIQRTQQEDSAVYLCASSLRQASYNEQFFGPGTRLTVL.